Listed below are T cell receptor beta chains from one sample, sequenced in a study of T cells after yellow fever vaccination. TCRdb analysed the 5' RACE reads with MiXCR anew, one entry per CDR3 protein. The repertoire has about 340,000 distinct CDR3 sequences, 8.7% of them found once; the top ten carry 18%. The specimen comprised PBMCs, sampled on the day of the first yellow fever vaccination. The receptor set was obtained from a man younger than 30 who received the YFV17D yellow fever vaccine. CDR3s include the opening cysteine and the closing phenylalanine or tryptophan.

V	J	CDR3
TRBV19	TRBJ2-1	CASSIYEAGNEQFF
TRBV24-1	TRBJ2-1	CATSGGQGSYNEQFF
TRBV20-1	TRBJ2-3	CSARDSGRGLGDTQYF
TRBV28	TRBJ2-1	CASSLNSEGASSYNEQFF
TRBV5-1	TRBJ2-2	CASRRQNTGELFF
TRBV7-9	TRBJ1-1	CASSHLGGGVEAFF
TRBV15	TRBJ2-2	CATSRDSLAANTGELFF
TRBV4-3	TRBJ2-3	CASSRVGTGATDTQYF
TRBV4-2	TRBJ2-1	CASSQVQGASEQFF
TRBV5-1	TRBJ1-2	CASSLGPDRENYGYTF
TRBV5-1	TRBJ2-5	CASSPQGGTEETQYF
TRBV2	TRBJ1-5	CASSEAGFLGQPQHF
TRBV2	TRBJ1-5	CASTQQTGHNQPQHF
TRBV7-2	TRBJ2-1	CASRRGGSFSNEQFF
TRBV5-1	TRBJ2-5	CASSSANTGGETQYF
TRBV7-9	TRBJ1-2	CASSPPSYPPVYGYTF
TRBV12-3/TRBV12-4	TRBJ1-2	CASSFSLGYTF
TRBV6-1	TRBJ2-1	CASRTGSSYNEQFF
TRBV5-1	TRBJ2-3	CASRGPGLKSTDMQYF